Sequencing of this T cell receptor beta chain was carried out in a study of blood T cell repertoires in COVID-19. At the level of the study: Some COVID-19 samples were acute and others convalescent; all came from the United States, Italy and Spain. The cDNA or gDNA used as material had been derived from T cells, B-cell-depleted T cells, or PBMCs.

Per the study methods: Cell counts per sample came from amplifying reference gene primers. Measured with immunoSEQ multiplex PCR; TCRdb has only the in-frame clones, and not every one. V, J and clone size are those of that table, while D and trimming were read from the DNA. The sample yields roughly 150,000 clones, over 70% seen once. Germline V gene data show CDR1 as MDHEN and CDR2 as SYDVKM. This CDR3 has 14 amino acids. V lost 7 bases to trimming and J lost 2 bases; unmatched junction nucleotides: 7. The sample was peripheral blood. The chain employs TRBV28 and TRBJ1-1; 7 bases align to TRBD1. The sequence derives from a man in his fifties or sixties with active or convalescent COVID-19. CDR3 amino acids: CASTLGQLNTEAFF. The CDR3 nucleotides read TGTGCCAGCACCCTGGGACAGCTAAACACTGAAGCTTTCTTT.